These T cell receptor beta chains were read from a single sample in a study of shared clonotypes between healthy human individuals. The data were produced by immunoSEQ multiplex PCR, yet TCRdb's version contains in-frame clones alone and is incomplete. The data contain over a million clones, about 96% of them singletons. The sample comprised naive CD4+ T cells sorted from blood. These TCRs come from a man younger than 45 in good health. CDR3s include the opening cysteine and the closing phenylalanine or tryptophan. A D gene is named only where the DNA matches it firmly. The size entry is marked missing in some rows and otherwise reads once, few, many or a size class.

size	D	J	V	CDR3	DNA
NA	NA	TRBJ1-1	TRBV5-6	CASSLGISEAFF	TGTGCCAGCAGCTTAGGGATATCTGAAGCTTTCTTT
NA	TRBD1	TRBJ2-1	TRBV27	CASSLLGRTGRGDEQFF	TGTGCCAGCAGTTTATTGGGCCGGACAGGCAGGGGCGATGAGCAGTTCTTC
once	NA	TRBJ2-6	TRBV6-5	CASSGGSGANVLTF	TGTGCCAGCAGCGGGGGATCTGGGGCCAACGTCCTGACTTTC
NA	NA	TRBJ1-4	TRBV6-1	CASSLRRAGEKLFF	TGTGCCAGCAGCCTGCGCAGGGCTGGCGAAAAACTGTTTTTT
NA	NA	TRBJ1-1	TRBV29-1	CSVGNRANEAFF	TGCAGCGTTGGGAACAGGGCGAATGAAGCTTTCTTT
NA	NA	TRBJ2-3	TRBV7-9	CASSGWDLLTDTQYF	TGTGCCAGCAGCGGGTGGGACTTACTCACAGATACGCAGTATTTT
NA	NA	TRBJ2-4	TRBV5-6	CASRLFKNIQYF	TGTGCCAGCCGCCTATTCAAAAACATTCAGTACTTC
NA	NA	TRBJ2-2	TRBV28	CASNGLWATGELFF	TGTGCCAGCAACGGTCTCTGGGCCACCGGGGAGCTGTTTTTT
NA	TRBD2	TRBJ2-7	TRBV19	CASSREAGVEGEQYF	TGTGCCAGTAGTAGGGAAGCGGGAGTCGAGGGCGAGCAGTACTTC
NA	TRBD1	TRBJ2-1	TRBV4-2	CASSQEISRGYEQFF	TGTGCCAGCAGCCAAGAAATATCCAGGGGGTATGAGCAGTTCTTC
NA	NA	TRBJ2-7	TRBV6-5	CASRPRRTPYEQYF	TGTGCCAGCAGACCTCGTAGGACCCCCTACGAGCAGTACTTC
NA	NA	TRBJ2-1	TRBV5-4	CASSLRVRRSASYNEQFF	TGTGCCAGCAGCCTAAGGGTCAGGCGGAGCGCTTCCTACAATGAGCAGTTCTTC
NA	NA	TRBJ1-5	TRBV7-9	CASSQNREREHF	TGTGCCAGCAGCCAAAACAGGGAAAGAGAGCATTTT
NA	TRBD1	TRBJ2-3	TRBV9	CASSLRDRGDFSTDTQYF	TGTGCCAGCAGCCTCCGGGACAGGGGCGATTTTAGCACAGATACGCAGTATTTT
NA	NA	TRBJ2-2	TRBV5-4	CASSPFGRGTGELFF	TGTGCCAGCAGCCCCTTCGGGAGAGGGACCGGGGAGCTGTTTTTT
NA	NA	TRBJ1-5	TRBV12-5	CASAETHQPQHF	TGTGCTAGTGCGGAGACTCATCAGCCCCAGCATTTT
NA	TRBD2	TRBJ2-7	TRBV27	CASSTPAGTSGRKPYEQYF	TGTGCCAGCAGTACGCCTGCCGGGACTAGCGGGAGAAAACCCTACGAGCAGTACTTC
once	NA	TRBJ2-7	TRBV25-1	CASSEFVSYEQYF	TGTGCCAGCAGTGAATTTGTCTCCTACGAGCAGTACTTC
NA	NA	TRBJ1-4	TRBV6-5	CASSYAPGEKLFF	TGTGCCAGCAGTTACGCTCCCGGTGAAAAACTGTTTTTT
once	NA	TRBJ2-3	TRBV7-6	CASSFTGETDTQYF	TGTGCCAGCAGCTTCACGGGAGAGACAGATACGCAGTATTTT
NA	NA	TRBJ2-7	TRBV5-1	CASSLETETYEQYF	TGCGCCAGCAGCTTGGAGACGGAGACCTACGAGCAGTACTTC
NA	NA	TRBJ1-1	TRBV5-8	CASSLKHLGGAWNTEAFF	TGTGCCAGCAGCCTCAAACACCTTGGGGGGGCATGGAACACTGAAGCTTTCTTT
NA	TRBD1	TRBJ2-7	TRBV5-1	CASSLAGGSYEQYF	TGCGCCAGCAGCTTGGCAGGGGGCAGCTACGAGCAGTACTTC
NA	NA	TRBJ2-4	TRBV6-5	CASRRTALAKNIQYF	TGTGCCAGCAGGCGGACAGCCCTAGCCAAAAACATTCAGTACTTC
NA	NA	TRBJ1-5	TRBV5-1	CASSLGVQGNQPQHF	TGCGCCAGCAGCTTGGGCGTCCAGGGTAATCAGCCCCAGCATTTT
NA	TRBD1	TRBJ1-2	TRBV29-1	CSVAPDRSNYGYTF	TGCAGCGTTGCCCCGGACAGGTCTAACTATGGCTACACCTTC
NA	TRBD2	TRBJ2-1	TRBV7-2	CASSLFAGALGNEQFF	TGTGCCAGCAGCTTATTTGCGGGAGCCCTGGGAAATGAGCAGTTCTTC
NA	NA	TRBJ1-2	TRBV28	CASSWNLWGAGPLTF	TGTGCCAGCAGTTGGAACCTGTGGGGGGCAGGACCCCTAACCTTC
NA	NA	TRBJ2-2	TRBV10-3	CAIRALFENTGELFF	TGTGCCATCCGAGCCCTATTTGAGAACACCGGGGAGCTGTTTTTT
NA	NA	TRBJ2-5	TRBV7-2	CASSLDTAGFQETQYF	TGTGCCAGCAGCTTAGATACGGCGGGATTCCAAGAGACCCAGTACTTC
NA	NA	TRBJ1-2	TRBV27	CASSQTGGAGYYGYTF	TGTGCCAGCAGCCAAACGGGGGGCGCAGGGTACTATGGCTACACCTTC
NA	NA	TRBJ1-2	TRBV5-4	CASSFQGRDYGYTF	TGTGCCAGCAGCTTTCAGGGCCGGGACTATGGCTACACCTTC
NA	NA	TRBJ2-7	TRBV28	CASSSPPTLGQYF	TGTGCCAGCAGTTCCCCCCCGACTTTGGGGCAGTACTTC
NA	NA	TRBJ2-2	TRBV10-1	CASSERGRNTGELFF	TGCGCCAGCAGTGAGAGAGGGCGAAACACCGGGGAGCTGTTTTTT
NA	NA	TRBJ2-5	TRBV5-4	CASSLGYQETQYF	TGTGCCAGCAGCTTGGGTTACCAAGAGACCCAGTACTTC
NA	NA	TRBJ1-5	TRBV27	CASSLTSGQPQHF	TGTGCCAGCAGTTTGACTTCGGGGCAGCCCCAGCATTTT
NA	TRBD2	TRBJ2-5	TRBV18	CASSPPLSGLDGTQYF	TGTGCCAGCTCCCCGCCCCTGTCCGGACTAGATGGGACCCAGTACTTC
NA	NA	TRBJ1-1	TRBV15	CATSRALHRHTEAFF	TGTGCCACCAGCAGAGCTCTTCACAGGCACACTGAAGCTTTCTTT
NA	NA	TRBJ1-5	TRBV6-5	CASSYKWSTGAQHF	TGTGCCAGCAGTTACAAGTGGTCCACGGGGGCCCAGCATTTT
once	TRBD2	TRBJ2-7	TRBV7-8	CASSLRGAAGVMYEQYF	TGTGCCAGCAGCTTAAGGGGCGCAGCGGGAGTGATGTACGAGCAGTACTTC
NA	NA	TRBJ1-1	TRBV6-5	CAGRAGKNTEAFF	TGTGCCGGCAGGGCGGGAAAGAACACTGAAGCTTTCTTT
NA	TRBD2	TRBJ2-7	TRBV19	CASSTSGSSGAYEQYF	TGTGCCAGTAGCACTAGCGGGAGTAGTGGAGCCTACGAGCAGTACTTC
NA	TRBD2	TRBJ2-3	TRBV10-3	CAIRSSGRLPDDRDTQYF	TGTGCCATCAGAAGTAGCGGGAGACTTCCCGACGATCGGGATACGCAGTATTTT
NA	NA	TRBJ1-1	TRBV5-4	CASSFRTAGGTEAFF	TGTGCCAGCAGCTTCCGGACAGCGGGGGGCACTGAAGCTTTCTTT
NA	NA	TRBJ2-7	TRBV6-1	CASSASASYEQYF	TGTGCCAGCAGTGCTAGCGCCTCCTACGAGCAGTACTTC
NA	TRBD1	TRBJ1-5	TRBV19	CASSNTGGIDQPQHF	TGTGCCAGTAGTAACACAGGGGGCATCGATCAGCCCCAGCATTTT
NA	NA	TRBJ1-3	TRBV6-6	CASSYSGLSSGNTIYF	TGTGCCAGCAGTTACTCCGGACTGAGCTCTGGAAACACCATATATTTT
NA	TRBD2	TRBJ2-1	TRBV27	CASSSRVAGVGQFF	TGTGCCAGCAGTTCCCGGGTAGCGGGAGTGGGCCAGTTCTTC
NA	NA	TRBJ2-1	TRBV28	CASSLDRYNEQFF	TGTGCCAGCAGTTTAGACAGGTACAATGAGCAGTTCTTC
NA	TRBD2	TRBJ2-5	TRBV28	CASTKLRSGSETQYF	TGTGCCAGCACAAAGTTGCGTAGCGGGAGTGAGACCCAGTACTTC
NA	NA	TRBJ2-1	TRBV7-2	CASSQTRPSLTSEQFF	TGTGCCAGCAGCCAAACGAGGCCTAGCCTGACCAGTGAGCAGTTCTTC
NA	NA	TRBJ1-2	TRBV15	CATSRAGPNYGYTF	TGTGCCACCAGCAGAGCCGGCCCAAACTATGGCTACACCTTC
once	NA	TRBJ2-3	TRBV7-2	CASSSEGFVTQYF	TGTGCCAGCAGCTCCGAGGGTTTTGTTACGCAGTATTTT
once	TRBD1	TRBJ2-7	TRBV6-5	CASSIDRALGQYF	TGTGCCAGCAGCATCGACAGGGCCCTGGGGCAGTACTTC
NA	NA	TRBJ2-1	TRBV19	CASSVSVTPYGQFF	TGTGCCAGTAGTGTTAGCGTTACACCGTACGGGCAGTTCTTC
once	TRBD2	TRBJ2-3	TRBV5-1	CASSSGTNTDTQYF	TGCGCCAGCAGCTCCGGGACTAACACAGATACGCAGTATTTT
NA	TRBD1	TRBJ2-7	TRBV15	CATSRDRGENEQYF	TGTGCCACCAGCAGGGACAGGGGCGAAAACGAGCAGTACTTC